What follows describes a single T cell receptor (beta chain). Sequencing was performed with immunoSEQ multiplex PCR; in TCRdb, only in-frame clones are kept and a portion is missing. The table lists roughly 300,000 clones, 89% of them singletons. This record belongs to a study of blood T cell repertoires in COVID-19. In germline, CDR1 is MGHRA, CDR2 YSYEKL. Trimming cost V 1 base and J 4 bases; bases outside gene matches: 9. The CDR3 length is 17 residues. This sequence was found in a woman aged 25 to 45 with COVID-19, enrolled during active disease. The chain couples TRBV4-1 to TRBJ2-3; 9 bases align to TRBD2. The source material was peripheral blood. The CDR3 sequence: CASSQGPAGGSADTQYF. CDR3 bases: TGCGCCAGCAGCCAAGGTCCGGCGGGGGGGAGTGCAGATACGCAGTATTTT.